A selection of T cell receptor beta chains follows, all from one sample in a study of blood T cell repertoires in COVID-19. Some clones are missing from TCRdb's copy, which holds only in-frame ones; the method was immunoSEQ multiplex PCR. The sample yields around 220,000 clones, around 80% seen once. The sequenced sample consisted of peripheral blood. The source is a woman aged 35 to 49 with active or convalescent COVID-19. The CDR3 runs from the conserved cysteine through the conserved F or W. A D gene is named only where the DNA matches it firmly. Size tells how often a clone was seen (once, few, many) or the class of an expanded clone, and some rows leave it out.

size,V,D,J,DNA,CDR3
-,TRBV2,TRBD1,TRBJ1-1,TGTGCCAGCAACCTTGACAGGGCACAGAACACTGAAGCTTTCTTT,CASNLDRAQNTEAFF
-,TRBV19,TRBD2,TRBJ2-2,TGTGCCAGTTCATCCGCTAGCGGGGGCCAGAACACCGGGGAGCTGTTTTTT,CASSSASGGQNTGELFF
-,TRBV5-1,TRBD2,TRBJ2-7,TGCGCCAGCAGCTCCCCGGATAGCGGGGTATACGAGCAGTACTTC,CASSSPDSGVYEQYF
few,TRBV5-1,TRBD1,TRBJ1-1,TGCGCCAGCAGCTTTATACAGGGGGGCACTGAAGCTTTCTTT,CASSFIQGGTEAFF
-,TRBV9,TRBD1,TRBJ1-5,TGTGCCAGCAGCGCGGGACAGGGTTATCAGCCCCAGCATTTT,CASSAGQGYQPQHF
-,TRBV19,TRBD1,TRBJ1-5,TGTGCCAGTAGTATCAGCGGGACAGGGTCCAATCAGCCCCAGCATTTT,CASSISGTGSNQPQHF
-,TRBV11-2,TRBD1,TRBJ2-2,TGTGCCAGCATCACCGGGACAGTCAACACCGGGGAGCTGTTTTTT,CASITGTVNTGELFF
once,TRBV27,TRBD1,TRBJ1-2,TGTGCCAGCAGCCGAGGACAGGGAAACTATGGCTACACCTTC,CASSRGQGNYGYTF
once,TRBV28,-,TRBJ1-1,TGTGCCAGCACCTGGGGGGGAAACACTGAAGCTTTCTTT,CASTWGGNTEAFF
-,TRBV5-1,-,TRBJ1-5,TGCGCCAGCAGCTTGGTAGGGGGAAATCAGCCCCAGCATTTT,CASSLVGGNQPQHF
-,TRBV20-1,-,TRBJ1-5,TGCAGTGCTAGTTTCGCTCCGGGAAGCAATCAGCCCCAGCATTTT,CSASFAPGSNQPQHF
-,TRBV6-5,TRBD1,TRBJ2-3,TGTGCCAGCAGCCAGACAGGGTATAGCACAGATACGCAGTATTTT,CASSQTGYSTDTQYF
-,TRBV3-1/TRBV3-2,-,TRBJ2-1,TGTGCCAGCAGCCAAGAAAGGGAGGTGGGTTCCTACAATGAGCAGTTCTTC,CASSQEREVGSYNEQFF
-,TRBV9,-,TRBJ1-6,TGTGCCAGCAGCGTCTCGGGGACAAATAGTTCACCCCTCCACTTT,CASSVSGTNSSPLHF
few,TRBV28,TRBD1,TRBJ1-5,TGTGCCAGCATCCAGGACAGGGGGCTTAATCAGCCCCAGCATTTT,CASIQDRGLNQPQHF
-,TRBV4-1,-,TRBJ2-5,TGCGCCAGCAGCCAAGGCACAGGGCGGGAGACCCAGTACTTC,CASSQGTGRETQYF
-,TRBV7-3,-,TRBJ1-2,TGTGCCAGCAGCCCACTCCCCTCGACAGGTTTCAACTATGGCTACACCTTC,CASSPLPSTGFNYGYTF
once,TRBV7-2,TRBD1,TRBJ2-1,TGTGCCAGCAGCACCCAGGGGGTACGTGAGCAGTTCTTC,CASSTQGVREQFF
-,TRBV28,-,TRBJ1-1,TGTGCCAGCACCCCAAGGGGGTCTGAAGCTTTCTTT,CASTPRGSEAFF
-,TRBV6-5,-,TRBJ2-7,TGTGCCAGCACCAGCTCCTACGAGCAGTACTTC,CASTSSYEQYF
-,TRBV11-2,-,TRBJ2-7,TGTGCCAGCAGCTTAGACCCCGGACTTACACTGAGCTCCTACGAGCAGTACTTC,CASSLDPGLTLSSYEQYF
-,TRBV9,TRBD2,TRBJ2-3,TGTGCCAGCAGCGACTTGTTGTTGAGCGGGGGGGTAGATACGCAGTATTTT,CASSDLLLSGGVDTQYF
-,TRBV5-6,-,TRBJ1-2,TGTGCCAGCAAGCTCGGTACCGGACTCTATGGCTACACCTTC,CASKLGTGLYGYTF